Below, 5 T cell receptor beta chains from the same sample are listed, as sequenced in a study of T cells in Graves' hyperthyroidism and ophthalmopathy. TCR beta CDR3 sequences were amplified from RNA transcripts. A first-round RT-PCR of the TCR CDR3 used the HTBI primer set. TCRdb fed the multiplex PCR reads into MiXCR, producing one record per CDR3 protein. Of 250,000 to 400,000 distinct CDR3 sequences in the sample, approximately 14% were seen once. Specimen: blood. Receptors originate from a woman aged 40 to 50 with Graves' ophthalmopathy.

Many counts were recorded for this clonotype. This chain links TRBV12-3 or TRBV12-4 with TRBJ2-7; weak D call: TRBD2 (6 bases). With 0 bases removed from V and 6 bases from J, the gap between germline ends came to 9 bases. The CDR3 spans 13 residues. The CDR3 DNA follows: TGTGCCAGCAGTTTAGCTAGCGGTTCCGAGCAGTACTTC. It codes for CASSLASGSEQYF.

This clonotype has a count of ten or more. This chain connects TRBV7-6 to TRBJ2-5, with D perhaps TRBD2 (7 bases). CDR1 SGHVS and CDR2 FNYEAQ come from the germline V gene. CDR3 length equals 17 residues. The V and J ends lost 7 bases and 2 bases respectively, with 23 bases between them. The CDR3 DNA reads as TGTGCCAGCACCAAGGCCGTGAGGGGGGGCTTACAAGAGACCCAGTACTTC. Translating gives CASTKAVRGGLQETQYF.

This clonotype was seen many times. The gene calls are TRBV6-6 and TRBJ2-5; D may be TRBD1 or TRBD2 (5 bases each). Germline-derived CDR1 and CDR2 are MNHNY and SVGAGI (reference sequence). The CDR3 has 16 residues. The V and J ends lost 0 bases and 0 bases respectively, with 11 bases between them. CDR3 DNA sequence: TGTGCCAGCAGTTACTCGGGGTGGGGGTACCAAGAGACCCAGTACTTC. It specifies CASSYSGWGYQETQYF.

The V gene is TRBV29-1, the J gene TRBJ2-7, with 7 bases that match TRBD1. V lost 8 bases, J lost 3 bases, and 10 bases stayed unmatched. Per the germline V gene, CDR1 is SQVTM and CDR2 is ANQGSEA. This CDR3 has 13 amino acids. DNA of the CDR3: TGCAGCTTTAGACAGGGAAACTTCTACGAGCAGTACTTC. It encodes CSFRQGNFYEQYF.

The chain links TRBV3-1 to TRBJ2-7, with TRBD1 matching over 10 bases. This CDR3 region has 16 residues. Germline V gene data show CDR1 as LGHDT and CDR2 as YNNKEL (reference sequence). Germline trimming cut 1 base from V and 7 bases from J; bases unmatched to any gene: 10. The CDR3 DNA sequence: TGTGCCAGCAGCCAAGGCCCGGGACAGGGGAGCAGGGAGCAGTACTTC. Translating gives CASSQGPGQGSREQYF.